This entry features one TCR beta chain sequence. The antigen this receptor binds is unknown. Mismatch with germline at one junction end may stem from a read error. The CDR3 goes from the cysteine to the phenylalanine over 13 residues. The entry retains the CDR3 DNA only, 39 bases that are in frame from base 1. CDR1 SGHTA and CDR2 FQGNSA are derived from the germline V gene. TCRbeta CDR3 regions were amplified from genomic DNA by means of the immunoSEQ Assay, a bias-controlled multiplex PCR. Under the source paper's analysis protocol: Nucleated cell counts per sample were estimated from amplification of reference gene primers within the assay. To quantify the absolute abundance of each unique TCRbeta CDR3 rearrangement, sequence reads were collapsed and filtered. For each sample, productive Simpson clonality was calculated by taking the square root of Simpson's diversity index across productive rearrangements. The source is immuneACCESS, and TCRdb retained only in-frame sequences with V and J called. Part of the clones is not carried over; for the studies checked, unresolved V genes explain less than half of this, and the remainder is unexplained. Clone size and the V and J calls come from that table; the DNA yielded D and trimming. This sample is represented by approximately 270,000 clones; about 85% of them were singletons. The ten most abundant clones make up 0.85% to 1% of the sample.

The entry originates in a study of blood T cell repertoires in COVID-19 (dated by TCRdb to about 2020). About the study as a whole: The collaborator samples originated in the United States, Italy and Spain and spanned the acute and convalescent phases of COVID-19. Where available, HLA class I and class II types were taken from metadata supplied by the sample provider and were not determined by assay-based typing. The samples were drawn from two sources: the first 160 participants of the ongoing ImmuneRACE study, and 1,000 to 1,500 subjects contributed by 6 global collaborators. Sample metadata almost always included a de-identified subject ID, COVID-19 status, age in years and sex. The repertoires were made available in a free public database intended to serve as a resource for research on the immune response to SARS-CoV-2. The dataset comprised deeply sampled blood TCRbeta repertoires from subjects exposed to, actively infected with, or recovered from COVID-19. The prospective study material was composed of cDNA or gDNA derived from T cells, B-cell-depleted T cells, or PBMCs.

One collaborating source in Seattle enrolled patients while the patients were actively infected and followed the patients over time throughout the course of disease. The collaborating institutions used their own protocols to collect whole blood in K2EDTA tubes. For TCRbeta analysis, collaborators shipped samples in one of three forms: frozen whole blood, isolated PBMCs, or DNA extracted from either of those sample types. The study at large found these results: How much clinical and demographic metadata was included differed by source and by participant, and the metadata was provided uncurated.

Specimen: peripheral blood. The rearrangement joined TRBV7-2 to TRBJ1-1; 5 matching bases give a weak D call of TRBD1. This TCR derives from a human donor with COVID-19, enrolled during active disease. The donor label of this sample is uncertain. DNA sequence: TGTGCCAGCAGCTTACCCTCCCTCGACAGATTAAATTTC. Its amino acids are CASSLPSLDRLNF.